These 17 T cell receptor beta chains came from one sample sequenced in a study of blood T cell repertoires in COVID-19. The method was immunoSEQ multiplex PCR; TCRdb's version includes in-frame clones alone and lacks a portion of them. The table includes 50,000 or so clones, roughly nine tenths detected once. The specimen was peripheral blood. The source is a human donor in a cohort sampled during active COVID-19.

The chain is built from TRBV6-5 and TRBJ2-7; the match to TRBD2 covers 9 bases. Germline assignment: CDR1 MNHEY and CDR2 SVGAGI. The V and J ends lost 0 bases and 4 bases, in that order; junction bases with no gene match: 4. The CDR3 is made up of 15 amino acids. CDR3 loop: CASSYSQRGAYEQYF. In DNA, the CDR3 is TGTGCCAGCAGTTACTCCCAGCGGGGGGCTTACGAGCAGTACTTC.

The V gene is TRBV7-9, the J gene TRBJ2-5; 7 bases line up with TRBD1. Germline lookup yields CDR1 SEHNR and CDR2 FQNEAQ (reference sequence). The CDR3 length is 13 residues. The V and J ends lost 6 bases and 5 bases, in that order; junction bases with no gene match: 6. CDR3 in amino acids: CASRVTGLETQYF. CDR3 sequence (DNA): TGTGCCAGCAGGGTGACAGGGTTGGAGACCCAGTACTTC.

The chain is built from TRBV30 and TRBJ1-2; unclear D gene. The V end lost 3 bases, the J end lost 6 bases, and 11 bases lay between the germline ends. There are 12 residues in the CDR3. CDR1 and CDR2 (germline): GTSNPN, SVGIG (reference sequence). CDR3 region: CAWRVTTNGYTF. For the CDR3, the DNA is TGTGCCTGGAGGGTCACAACAAATGGCTACACCTTC.

The gene calls are TRBV28 and TRBJ1-2; 10 bases are shared with TRBD1. Trimming took 4 bases from V and 6 from J; bases not matched to a gene: 5. Germline V gene data show CDR1 as MDHEN and CDR2 as SYDVKM. The CDR3 runs to 14 residues. The CDR3: CASSSRDRGDGYTF. The DNA of the CDR3 is TGTGCCAGCAGTTCCCGGGACAGGGGAGATGGCTACACCTTC.

The chain carries TRBV6-4 and TRBJ1-5; no clear D. V shed 7 bases and J shed 2 bases, with 15 bases lying between them. Germline V gene sequence: CDR1 MRHNA, CDR2 SNTAGT. The length of the CDR3 is 15 residues. The CDR3 DNA follows: TGTGCCAGCACCCCTGGGAGGGCCGGCAATCAGCCCCAGCATTTT. Amino acids: CASTPGRAGNQPQHF.

This rearrangement joins TRBV4-2 to TRBJ2-3, with 10 bases fitting TRBD2. Germline CDR1 is LGHNA and CDR2 is YNFKEQ. The CDR3 contains 17 residues. V shed 0 bases and J 3 bases; nucleotides not matched to a gene: 6. The CDR3 DNA follows: TGTGCCAGCAGCCAAGAACGAGCGGGGGGGCCGACAGATACGCAGTATTTT. Translation: CASSQERAGGPTDTQYF.

The V gene is TRBV7-8, the J gene TRBJ1-1; possibly TRBD1 for D (5 bases). Germline V gene lookup returns CDR1 SGHVS and CDR2 FQNEAQ. Trimming pared 0 bases from V and 3 bases from J, leaving 11 bases between. The CDR3 loop spans 15 amino acids. CDR3: CASSLAAGPDTEAFF. The CDR3 nucleotides are TGTGCCAGCAGCTTAGCGGCAGGGCCCGACACTGAAGCTTTCTTT.

A few counts support this clone. The chain carries TRBV4-1 and TRBJ1-5; D is uncertain. CDR1 is MGHRA, CDR2 YSYEKL, per germline. Trimming took 0 bases from V and 0 from J, leaving 12 bases between them. This CDR3 contains 17 residues. CDR3 DNA: TGCGCCAGCAGCCAAGATCAGGACTCATATAGCAATCAGCCCCAGCATTTT. Protein product: CASSQDQDSYSNQPQHF.

The genes are TRBV6-6 and TRBJ2-3; 10 bases are shared with TRBD2. Per the germline V gene, CDR1 is MNHNY and CDR2 is SVGAGI (reference sequence). The CDR3 spans 16 residues. The J segment lost 11 bases and the V segment lost 0 bases, leaving 11 bases of the junction unmatched. As DNA, the CDR3 is TGTGCCAGCAGTTACTCTATAGCGGGGGGCCCGTTGGTGCAGTATTTT. Its protein is CASSYSIAGGPLVQYF.

V usage is TRBV19 and J usage is TRBJ2-1, with D tentatively TRBD2 (6 bases). V was cut by 3 bases and J by 3 bases, with 6 bases left in between. This CDR3 has 13 amino acids. Looked up from germline, CDR1 is LNHDA and CDR2 is SQIVND (reference sequence). The CDR3 nucleotides read TGTGCCAGTAGTATCGGGAGCTACAATGAGCAGTTCTTC. It translates to CASSIGSYNEQFF.

The V call is TRBV29-1, the J call TRBJ2-2; 9 nucleotides match TRBD1. V dropped 1 base and J dropped 7; count of bases not matched to a gene: 1. This CDR3 is built from 13 residues. CDR1 and CDR2 from the germline V gene are SQVTM and ANQGSEA. The CDR3 DNA reads TGCAGCGTTGAAGGACAGGGGGTCGGGGAGCTGTTTTTT. Encoded protein: CSVEGQGVGELFF.

The CDR3 DNA is TGTGCCAGCACCCTCCTACGCAATGAGCAGTTCTTC. Translated: CASTLLRNEQFF. The chain combines TRBV7-2 with TRBJ2-1, with D hard to call. The V gene lost 7 bases and the J gene lost 6 bases, with 10 bases spanning the gap. Germline CDR1 reads SGHTA; CDR2 reads FQGNSA. The CDR3 has 12 amino acids. Full variable domain (missing parts from reference TRBV7-2 and TRBJ2-1): GAGVSQSPSNKVTEKGKDVELRCDPISGHTALYWYRQSLGQGLEFLIYFQGNSAPDKSGLPSDRFSAERTGGSVSTLTIQRTQQEDSAVYLCASTLLRNEQFFGPGTRLTVL.

This clone was detected a few times. This chain joins TRBV30 and TRBJ2-1, with D perhaps matching TRBD2 (5 bases). V lost 3 bases, J lost 9 bases, and 9 bases lay in between. The CDR3 contains 11 residues. Germline CDR1 GTSNPN, CDR2 SVGIG (reference sequence). The CDR3 spells CAWSLAGEQFF. The CDR3 DNA reads as TGTGCCTGGAGCCTGGCGGGTGAGCAGTTCTTC. Based on the CDR3 plus reference TRBV30 and TRBJ2-1, the full variable domain is SQTIHQWPATLVQPVGSPLSLECTVEGTSNPNLYWYRQAAGRGLQLLFYSVGIGQISSEVPQNLSASRPQDRQFILSSKKLLLSDSGFYLCAWSLAGEQFFGPGTRLTVL.

The CDR3 region has the DNA TGTGCCAGCTCACCACAGACAGGGGGCAATGAGCAGTTCTTC. Residues: CASSPQTGGNEQFF. This sequence joins TRBV18 and TRBJ2-1; TRBD1 aligns across 9 bases. The germline V gene encodes CDR1 KGHSH and CDR2 LQKENI. V lost 1 base and J lost 6; bases outside the gene matches: 1. CDR3 length: 14 amino acids.

This clone was recorded a few times. The rearrangement uses TRBV19 and TRBJ1-1; D remains unclear. Germline V gene lookup returns CDR1 LNHDA and CDR2 SQIVND (reference sequence). Trimming took 4 bases from V and 5 from J, leaving 14 bases between them. This CDR3 has 14 amino acids. The CDR3 sequence: CASSTPEGGTEAFF. The CDR3 coding sequence is TGTGCCAGTAGTACCCCCGAGGGTGGGACTGAAGCTTTCTTT. The whole variable domain, filled in from reference TRBV19 and TRBJ1-1, reads DGGITQSPKYLFRKEGQNVTLSCEQNLNHDAMYWYRQDPGQGLRLIYYSQIVNDFQKGDIAEGYSVSREKKESFPLTVTSAQKNPTAFYLCASSTPEGGTEAFFGQGTRLTVV.

The chain joins TRBV5-1 to TRBJ1-1; D gene ambiguous. Germline CDR1 is SGHRS and CDR2 is YFSETQ. V was clipped by 0 bases and J by 0 bases, with 6 bases between them. The CDR3 has 14 residues. The CDR3 nucleotides read TGCGCCAGCAGCTTGGAACAGCTGAACACTGAAGCTTTCTTT. Its translation is CASSLEQLNTEAFF.

The V gene is TRBV5-1, the J gene TRBJ2-1, with a tentative D call TRBD1 (5 bases). CDR3 length: 14 amino acids. V lost 10 bases and J lost 3, with 17 bases in between. Germline assignment: CDR1 SGHRS and CDR2 YFSETQ. CDR3 sequence reads: CAPFKGDFYNEQFF. The CDR3 region has the DNA TGCGCCCCATTCAAAGGGGATTTCTACAATGAGCAGTTCTTC.